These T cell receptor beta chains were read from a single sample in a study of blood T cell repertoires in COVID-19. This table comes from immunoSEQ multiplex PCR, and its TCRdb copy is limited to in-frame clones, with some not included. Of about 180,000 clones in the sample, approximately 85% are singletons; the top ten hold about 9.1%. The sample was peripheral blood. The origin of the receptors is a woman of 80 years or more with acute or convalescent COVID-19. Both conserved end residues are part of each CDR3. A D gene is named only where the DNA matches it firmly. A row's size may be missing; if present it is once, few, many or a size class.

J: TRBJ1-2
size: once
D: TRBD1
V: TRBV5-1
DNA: TGCGCCAGCAGCCGGACAGGGAACGACTATGGCTACACCTTC
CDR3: CASSRTGNDYGYTF

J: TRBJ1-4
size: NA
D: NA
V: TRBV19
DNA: TGTGCCAGTAGCTCCACCCCAGGGTTTGGTGAAAAACTGTTTTTT
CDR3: CASSSTPGFGEKLFF

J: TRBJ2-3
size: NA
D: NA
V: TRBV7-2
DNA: TGTGCCAGCCCGCCCCCGGGACTTCTCACAGATACGCAGTATTTT
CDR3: CASPPPGLLTDTQYF

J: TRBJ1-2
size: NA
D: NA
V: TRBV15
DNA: TGTGCCACCAGCAGAGTACCGCAGAGGGGCTACACCTTC
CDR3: CATSRVPQRGYTF

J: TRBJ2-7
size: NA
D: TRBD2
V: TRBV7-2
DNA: TGTGCCAGCAGCTGGGGCGGGGGTTACGAGCAGTACTTC
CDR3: CASSWGGGYEQYF

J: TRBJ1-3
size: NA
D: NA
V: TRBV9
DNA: TGTGCCAGCAGCGTAGGAAGCAGGGCGGCCGGAAACACCATATATTTT
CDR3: CASSVGSRAAGNTIYF

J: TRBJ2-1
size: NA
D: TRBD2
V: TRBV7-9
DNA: TGTGCCAGCTTCAGACTAGCGTCATACAATGAGCAGTTCTTC
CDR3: CASFRLASYNEQFF

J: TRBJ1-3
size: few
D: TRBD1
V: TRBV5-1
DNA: TGCGCCAGCAGCTTGGATTATCAGGGGGCGGCTGGAAACACCATATATTTT
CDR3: CASSLDYQGAAGNTIYF

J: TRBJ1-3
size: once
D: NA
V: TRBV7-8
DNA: TGTGCCAGCAGCTTAGACAGGGCTGGAAACACCATATATTTT
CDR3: CASSLDRAGNTIYF

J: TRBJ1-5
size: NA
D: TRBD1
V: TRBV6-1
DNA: TGTGCCAGCAGTGAAGGGACAGGGGGCGCGAATCAGCCCCAGCATTTT
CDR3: CASSEGTGGANQPQHF

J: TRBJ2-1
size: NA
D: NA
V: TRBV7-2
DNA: TGTGCCAGCACCACAAAGGGGCTGCTCATCGGTGAGCAGTTCTTC
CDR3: CASTTKGLLIGEQFF

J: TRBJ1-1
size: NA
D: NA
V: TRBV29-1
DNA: TGCAGCGTTGGACAGTCCGTGTTGAACACTGAAGCTTTCTTT
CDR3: CSVGQSVLNTEAFF

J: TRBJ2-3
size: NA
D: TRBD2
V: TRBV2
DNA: TGTGCCAGCAGTGATTTTGCGGGAGGGCCGGATACGCAGTATTTT
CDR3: CASSDFAGGPDTQYF

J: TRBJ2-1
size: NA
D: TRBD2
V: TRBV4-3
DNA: TGCGCCAGCAGCCAAGGGACTAGCGGGGGCAGCTCCTACAATGAGCAGTTCTTC
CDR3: CASSQGTSGGSSYNEQFF

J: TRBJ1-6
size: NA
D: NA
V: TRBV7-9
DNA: TGTGCCAGCGACAGCGATAATTCACCCCTCCACTTT
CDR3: CASDSDNSPLHF

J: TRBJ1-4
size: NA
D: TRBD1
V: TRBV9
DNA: TGTGCCAGCAGCGTAGCAGGGGGTGGAAAACTGTTTTTT
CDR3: CASSVAGGGKLFF

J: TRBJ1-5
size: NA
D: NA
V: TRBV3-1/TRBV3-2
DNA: TGTGCCAGCAGCCAAGGGCACGATAGCAATCAGCCCCAGCATTTT
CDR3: CASSQGHDSNQPQHF

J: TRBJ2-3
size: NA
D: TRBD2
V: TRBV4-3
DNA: TGCGCCAGCAGCCAAGAGGGACTAGCAACAGATACGCAGTATTTT
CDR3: CASSQEGLATDTQYF

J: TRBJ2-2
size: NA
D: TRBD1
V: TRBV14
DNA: TGTGCCAGCAGCAGACGGACAGGGGGCGCGGGTGTCGCCGGGGAGCTGTTTTTT
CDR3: CASSRRTGGAGVAGELFF

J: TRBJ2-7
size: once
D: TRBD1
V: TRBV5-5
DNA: TGTGCCAGCAGCCAGACAGGGTCTTTTCCCTACGAGCAGTACTTC
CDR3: CASSQTGSFPYEQYF

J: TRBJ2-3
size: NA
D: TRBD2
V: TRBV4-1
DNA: TGCGCCAGCAGCCGACGGGAGGACACCTCAGATACGCAGTATTTT
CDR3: CASSRREDTSDTQYF

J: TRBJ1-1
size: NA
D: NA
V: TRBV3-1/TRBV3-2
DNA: TGTGCCAGCAGCCAAGTCCCGACAGGCAGGAACACTGAAGCTTTCTTT
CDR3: CASSQVPTGRNTEAFF

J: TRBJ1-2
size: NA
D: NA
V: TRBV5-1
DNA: TGCGCCAGCAGCCCGGGACACCCAAATGGCTATGGCTACACCTTC
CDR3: CASSPGHPNGYGYTF

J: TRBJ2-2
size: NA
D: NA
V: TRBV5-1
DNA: TGCGCCAGCAGCGCCGTAGGGGGGGACACCGGGGAGCTGTTTTTT
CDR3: CASSAVGGDTGELFF

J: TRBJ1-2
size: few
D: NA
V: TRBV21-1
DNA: TGTGCCAGCAGCAAAACGACAGGGGGCCTCTATGGCTACACCTTC
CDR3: CASSKTTGGLYGYTF

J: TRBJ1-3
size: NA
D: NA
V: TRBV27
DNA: TGTGCCAGCAGTTTTACAGGTAGCGGAAACACCATATATTTT
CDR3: CASSFTGSGNTIYF

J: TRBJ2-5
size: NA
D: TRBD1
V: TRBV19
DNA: TGTGCCAGTAGTGGGGACAGGGCAGAGACCCAGTACTTC
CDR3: CASSGDRAETQYF

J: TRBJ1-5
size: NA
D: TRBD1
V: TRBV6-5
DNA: TGTGCCAGCAGTTACCGACAGGGATCTACGAGACAGCCCCAGCATTTT
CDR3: CASSYRQGSTRQPQHF

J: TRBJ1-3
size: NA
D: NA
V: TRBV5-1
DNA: TGCGCCAGCAGCCCCGGGGGGAACGGAAACACCATATATTTT
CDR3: CASSPGGNGNTIYF

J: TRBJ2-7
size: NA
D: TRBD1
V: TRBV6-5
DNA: TGTGCCAGCAGAACGACAGGGACCGAGCAGTACTTC
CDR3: CASRTTGTEQYF

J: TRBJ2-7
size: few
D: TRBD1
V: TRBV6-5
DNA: TGTGCCAGCAGAGACAGGGGAGTCGACGAGCAGTACTTC
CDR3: CASRDRGVDEQYF

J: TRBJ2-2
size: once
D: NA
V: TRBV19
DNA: TGTGCCAGTAGTAATCGAGAGGTACCCGGGGAGCTGTTTTTT
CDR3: CASSNREVPGELFF

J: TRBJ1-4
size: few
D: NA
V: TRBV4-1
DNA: TGCGCCAGCAGCCAAGAGGCTGCAACTAATGAAAAACTGTTTTTT
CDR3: CASSQEAATNEKLFF

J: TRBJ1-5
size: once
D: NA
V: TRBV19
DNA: TGTGCCAGTAGACAACATGGCAATCAGCCCCAGCATTTT
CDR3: CASRQHGNQPQHF

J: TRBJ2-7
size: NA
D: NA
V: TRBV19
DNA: TGTGCCAGTAGTTTTCGAGCTTCCTACGAGCAGTACTTC
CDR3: CASSFRASYEQYF

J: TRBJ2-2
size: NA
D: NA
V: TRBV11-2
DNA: TGTGCCAGCAGCTTAGGGCTGGCCAATACCGGGGAGCTGTTTTTT
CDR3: CASSLGLANTGELFF

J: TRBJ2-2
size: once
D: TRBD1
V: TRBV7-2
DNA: TGTGCCAGCAGCTGGACAGGGGTGAACACCGGGGAGCTGTTTTTT
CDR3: CASSWTGVNTGELFF

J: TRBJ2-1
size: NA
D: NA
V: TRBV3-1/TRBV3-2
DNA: TGTGCCAGCACCGAGACTAGGAGCTCCTACAATGAGCAGTTCTTC
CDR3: CASTETRSSYNEQFF

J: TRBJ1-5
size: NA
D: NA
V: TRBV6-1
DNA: TGTGCCAGCAGTGAAGCGTCGGCAGGCCTCAATCAGCCCCAGCATTTT
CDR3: CASSEASAGLNQPQHF

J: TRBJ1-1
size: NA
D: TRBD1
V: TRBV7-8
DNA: TGTGCCAGCAGCCTGGGGACAGCGAACACTGAAGCTTTCTTT
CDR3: CASSLGTANTEAFF

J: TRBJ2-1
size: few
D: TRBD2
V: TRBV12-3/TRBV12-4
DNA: TGTGCCAGCAGTTTGGCGGGAGCGGATGAGCAGTTCTTC
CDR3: CASSLAGADEQFF